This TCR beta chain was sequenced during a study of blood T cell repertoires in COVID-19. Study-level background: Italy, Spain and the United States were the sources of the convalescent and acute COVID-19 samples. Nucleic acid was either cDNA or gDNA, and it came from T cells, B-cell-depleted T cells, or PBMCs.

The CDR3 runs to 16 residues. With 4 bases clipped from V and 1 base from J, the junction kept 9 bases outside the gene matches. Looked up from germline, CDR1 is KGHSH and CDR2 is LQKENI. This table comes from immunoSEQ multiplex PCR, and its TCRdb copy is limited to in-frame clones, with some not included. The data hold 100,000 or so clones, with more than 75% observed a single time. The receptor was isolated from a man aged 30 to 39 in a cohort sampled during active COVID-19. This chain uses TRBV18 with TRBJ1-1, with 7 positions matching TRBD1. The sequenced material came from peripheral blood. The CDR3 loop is CASSLVRGGANTEAFF. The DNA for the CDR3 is TGTGCCAGCTCACTGGTACGAGGGGGCGCGAACACTGAAGCTTTCTTT.